This is a list of T cell receptor beta chains from one sample in a study of shared clonotypes between healthy human individuals. Assay used: immunoSEQ multiplex PCR; TCRdb lists only in-frame clones, some missing. This sample has some 2 million clones; less than 95% occur once, and the top ten carry roughly 1%. The sequencing sample was made of naive CD8+ T cells sorted from blood. The receptors stem from a man aged 18-30 years in good health. The CDR3 runs from the conserved cysteine through the conserved F or W. Each record gives: V gene, J gene, D gene, clone size, CDR3 DNA, CDR3 protein. D genes are given only for firm matches. A row's size may be missing; if present it is once, few, many or a size class.

V gene: TRBV7-9
J gene: TRBJ2-1
D gene: NA
clone size: NA
CDR3 DNA: TGTGCCAGCAGCTTAACCGGGACCGCTTGGGATGAGCAGTTCTTC
CDR3 protein: CASSLTGTAWDEQFF

V gene: TRBV30
J gene: TRBJ2-2
D gene: NA
clone size: NA
CDR3 DNA: TGTGCCTGGAGTTTCGGTGTCGGGGAGCTGTTTTTT
CDR3 protein: CAWSFGVGELFF

V gene: TRBV7-6
J gene: TRBJ2-7
D gene: TRBD2
clone size: NA
CDR3 DNA: TGTGCCAGCAGCCCATATACTAGCGGGGGGTACGAGCAGTACTTC
CDR3 protein: CASSPYTSGGYEQYF

V gene: TRBV27
J gene: TRBJ2-3
D gene: TRBD2
clone size: once
CDR3 DNA: TGTGCCAGCAGTTTGATAGCGGGGTATACAGATACGCAGTATTTT
CDR3 protein: CASSLIAGYTDTQYF

V gene: TRBV7-9
J gene: TRBJ2-2
D gene: NA
clone size: NA
CDR3 DNA: TGTGCCAGCAGCCCCCCGGGGGAACCCGGGGAGCTGTTTTTT
CDR3 protein: CASSPPGEPGELFF

V gene: TRBV7-3
J gene: TRBJ2-1
D gene: TRBD1
clone size: NA
CDR3 DNA: TGTGCCAGCAGCTTATCCCCAAGACAGGGGGCAAATGAGCAGTTCTTC
CDR3 protein: CASSLSPRQGANEQFF

V gene: TRBV9
J gene: TRBJ2-2
D gene: NA
clone size: once
CDR3 DNA: TGTGCCAGCAGCGTATCCGGGAGTGCGGTCACCGGGGAGCTGTTTTTT
CDR3 protein: CASSVSGSAVTGELFF

V gene: TRBV10-3
J gene: TRBJ2-4
D gene: NA
clone size: NA
CDR3 DNA: TGTGCCATCAGTGCGGACGATCCTCGAGCCAAAAACATTCAGTACTTC
CDR3 protein: CAISADDPRAKNIQYF

V gene: TRBV27
J gene: TRBJ2-3
D gene: NA
clone size: NA
CDR3 DNA: TGTGCCAGCAGTTTAGAGGGCGGGGTAGGAGATACGCAGTATTTT
CDR3 protein: CASSLEGGVGDTQYF

V gene: TRBV28
J gene: TRBJ2-7
D gene: TRBD1
clone size: NA
CDR3 DNA: TGTGCCAGCAGTTTAGGGGACAGGGGCCCCTACGAGCAGTACTTC
CDR3 protein: CASSLGDRGPYEQYF

V gene: TRBV11-2
J gene: TRBJ2-7
D gene: NA
clone size: NA
CDR3 DNA: TGTGCCAGCAGCTTAGGGCAGGGGGGCACCTACGAGCAGTACTTC
CDR3 protein: CASSLGQGGTYEQYF

V gene: TRBV19
J gene: TRBJ2-5
D gene: NA
clone size: once
CDR3 DNA: TGTGCCAGTAGTGATTCGGGCCAAGAGACCCAGTACTTC
CDR3 protein: CASSDSGQETQYF

V gene: TRBV19
J gene: TRBJ1-1
D gene: NA
clone size: NA
CDR3 DNA: TGTGCCAGTACTCAAGTGGGGGTCAGTCCAACTGAAGCTTTCTTT
CDR3 protein: CASTQVGVSPTEAFF

V gene: TRBV5-1
J gene: TRBJ2-3
D gene: NA
clone size: NA
CDR3 DNA: TGCGCCAGCAGCGCGGACGGTTACACGCAGTATTTT
CDR3 protein: CASSADGYTQYF

V gene: TRBV28
J gene: TRBJ1-5
D gene: NA
clone size: NA
CDR3 DNA: TGTGCCAGCAGCCCCGGGGGGGTGTCACAGCCCCAGCATTTT
CDR3 protein: CASSPGGVSQPQHF

V gene: TRBV28
J gene: TRBJ1-4
D gene: NA
clone size: NA
CDR3 DNA: TGTGCCATCAAGAGGACAGAATATGAAAAACTGTTTTTT
CDR3 protein: CAIKRTEYEKLFF

V gene: TRBV4-1
J gene: TRBJ1-3
D gene: NA
clone size: NA
CDR3 DNA: TGCGCCAGCAGCCCAAGTGCTAGCTCTGGAAACACCATATATTTT
CDR3 protein: CASSPSASSGNTIYF

V gene: TRBV29-1
J gene: TRBJ2-1
D gene: NA
clone size: NA
CDR3 DNA: TGCAGCGTTGAAGCTCTACCTAACAATGAGCAGTTCTTC
CDR3 protein: CSVEALPNNEQFF

V gene: TRBV5-4
J gene: TRBJ1-1
D gene: NA
clone size: NA
CDR3 DNA: TGTGCCAGCAGCCAACAAACGATCTTGATCACTGAAGCTTTCTTT
CDR3 protein: CASSQQTILITEAFF

V gene: TRBV4-1
J gene: TRBJ2-5
D gene: NA
clone size: NA
CDR3 DNA: TGCGCCAGCAGCCCCGAATCGACAACTCAAGAGACCCAGTACTTC
CDR3 protein: CASSPESTTQETQYF

V gene: TRBV10-2
J gene: TRBJ2-7
D gene: NA
clone size: NA
CDR3 DNA: TGCGCCAGCAGGCCCGGGACGGCATCCTACGAGCAGTACTTC
CDR3 protein: CASRPGTASYEQYF

V gene: TRBV9
J gene: TRBJ1-6
D gene: NA
clone size: NA
CDR3 DNA: TGTGCCAGCAGCCCCAGGGGAAGTAATTCACCCCTCCACTTT
CDR3 protein: CASSPRGSNSPLHF

V gene: TRBV2
J gene: TRBJ2-5
D gene: NA
clone size: NA
CDR3 DNA: TGTGCCAAGGAGACCCAGTACTTC
CDR3 protein: CAKETQYF

V gene: TRBV11-2
J gene: TRBJ2-7
D gene: NA
clone size: NA
CDR3 DNA: TGTGCCAGCAGCTTAGATGGGACCGGCTACGAGCAGTACTTC
CDR3 protein: CASSLDGTGYEQYF

V gene: TRBV6-1
J gene: TRBJ2-5
D gene: NA
clone size: NA
CDR3 DNA: TGTGCCAGCAGTCGATTGGTAGGGGGGGAGACCCAGTACTTC
CDR3 protein: CASSRLVGGETQYF

V gene: TRBV27
J gene: TRBJ1-2
D gene: NA
clone size: NA
CDR3 DNA: TGTGCCAGCAGTTGGGCCCCTCACCTGAGCTATGGCTACACCTTC
CDR3 protein: CASSWAPHLSYGYTF

V gene: TRBV7-2
J gene: TRBJ2-1
D gene: TRBD1
clone size: NA
CDR3 DNA: TGTGCCAGCAGCTTTCACAGGGGCCCCTCGGGCAATGAGCAGTTCTTC
CDR3 protein: CASSFHRGPSGNEQFF

V gene: TRBV28
J gene: TRBJ2-7
D gene: TRBD1
clone size: NA
CDR3 DNA: TGTGCCAGCAGTCCCCGGACAGGGGGTAACTACGAGCAGTACTTC
CDR3 protein: CASSPRTGGNYEQYF

V gene: TRBV27
J gene: TRBJ2-7
D gene: TRBD1
clone size: NA
CDR3 DNA: TGTGCCAGCAGTTTATCCCCCGGGACAGGCTACTACGAGCAGTACTTC
CDR3 protein: CASSLSPGTGYYEQYF

V gene: TRBV11-1
J gene: TRBJ2-7
D gene: TRBD1
clone size: NA
CDR3 DNA: TGTGCCAGCAGCAGAACAGGGGACTACGAGCAGTACTTC
CDR3 protein: CASSRTGDYEQYF

V gene: TRBV7-3
J gene: TRBJ2-1
D gene: TRBD1
clone size: NA
CDR3 DNA: TGTGCCAGCAGCTTAATGGACAGGGGGATCGATGAGCAGTTCTTC
CDR3 protein: CASSLMDRGIDEQFF

V gene: TRBV6-6
J gene: TRBJ2-3
D gene: NA
clone size: NA
CDR3 DNA: TGTGCCAGCAATCTCCGCGCAGCAGATACGCAGTATTTT
CDR3 protein: CASNLRAADTQYF

V gene: TRBV28
J gene: TRBJ2-5
D gene: NA
clone size: NA
CDR3 DNA: TGTGCCAGCACCCCAGGGAACCAAGAGACCCAGTACTTC
CDR3 protein: CASTPGNQETQYF

V gene: TRBV5-6
J gene: TRBJ2-3
D gene: NA
clone size: NA
CDR3 DNA: TGTGCCAGCAGCTTGGACGCAGATACGCAGTATTTT
CDR3 protein: CASSLDADTQYF

V gene: TRBV13
J gene: TRBJ2-3
D gene: TRBD2
clone size: NA
CDR3 DNA: TGTGCCAGCAGCCAAGCAGGGTTGAGCGGGGGGACCACAGATACGCAGTATTTT
CDR3 protein: CASSQAGLSGGTTDTQYF

V gene: TRBV11-2
J gene: TRBJ2-7
D gene: NA
clone size: NA
CDR3 DNA: TGTGCCAGCAGCTTAGTAACGAGCGACGAGCAGTACTTC
CDR3 protein: CASSLVTSDEQYF

V gene: TRBV7-9
J gene: TRBJ1-2
D gene: TRBD1
clone size: NA
CDR3 DNA: TGTGCCAGCAGGCAGACAGGGGGCGAAGGCTACACCTTC
CDR3 protein: CASRQTGGEGYTF

V gene: TRBV28
J gene: TRBJ1-5
D gene: NA
clone size: NA
CDR3 DNA: TGTGCCAGCAGTATCTTTTTGGGGACAAATAGCAATCAGCCCCAGCATTTT
CDR3 protein: CASSIFLGTNSNQPQHF

V gene: TRBV13
J gene: TRBJ2-7
D gene: NA
clone size: NA
CDR3 DNA: TGTGCCAGCAGTCCAAGCGCATTTTCCAACTACGAGCAGTACTTC
CDR3 protein: CASSPSAFSNYEQYF

V gene: TRBV6-5
J gene: TRBJ1-2
D gene: TRBD1
clone size: NA
CDR3 DNA: TGTGCCAGCAGTTACTCTACAGGGGTCGACGGCTACACCTTC
CDR3 protein: CASSYSTGVDGYTF

V gene: TRBV11-2
J gene: TRBJ1-1
D gene: NA
clone size: NA
CDR3 DNA: TGTGCCAGCAGCCCCGGGCCCTACACTGAAGCTTTCTTT
CDR3 protein: CASSPGPYTEAFF

V gene: TRBV27
J gene: TRBJ2-5
D gene: NA
clone size: NA
CDR3 DNA: TGTGCCAGCAGTTTAGGCGCCCAGTACTTC
CDR3 protein: CASSLGAQYF

V gene: TRBV9
J gene: TRBJ2-3
D gene: TRBD2
clone size: NA
CDR3 DNA: TGTGCCAGCAGCGTTAGCGGGTTCAGCACAGATACGCAGTATTTT
CDR3 protein: CASSVSGFSTDTQYF

V gene: TRBV7-9
J gene: TRBJ1-3
D gene: NA
clone size: NA
CDR3 DNA: TGTGCCAGCAGCCCTACGCTCTCTGGAAACACCATATATTTT
CDR3 protein: CASSPTLSGNTIYF

V gene: TRBV27
J gene: TRBJ2-7
D gene: NA
clone size: once
CDR3 DNA: TGTGCCAGCAGTTTACAGGGTTTCTACGAGCAGTACTTC
CDR3 protein: CASSLQGFYEQYF

V gene: TRBV5-4
J gene: TRBJ2-7
D gene: TRBD1
clone size: NA
CDR3 DNA: TGTGCCAGCGCGGGACAGGGGAACGAGCAGTACTTC
CDR3 protein: CASAGQGNEQYF

V gene: TRBV5-1
J gene: TRBJ2-7
D gene: TRBD2
clone size: NA
CDR3 DNA: TGCGCCAGCAGCCAACCTAGCGGAAGCTCCTACGAGCAGTACTTC
CDR3 protein: CASSQPSGSSYEQYF

V gene: TRBV2
J gene: TRBJ1-5
D gene: TRBD1
clone size: NA
CDR3 DNA: TGTGCCAGCAGTGATCCCTTGGGACAGCCTAATCAGCCCCAGCATTTT
CDR3 protein: CASSDPLGQPNQPQHF

V gene: TRBV2
J gene: TRBJ1-4
D gene: NA
clone size: NA
CDR3 DNA: TGTGCCAGCAGTGAAGCCTCCTGGGGGGGGGCCTCAACTAATGAAAAACTGTTTTTT
CDR3 protein: CASSEASWGGASTNEKLFF

V gene: TRBV28
J gene: TRBJ1-4
D gene: NA
clone size: NA
CDR3 DNA: TGTGCCAGCAGTTTACTGGGTGTTGAAAAACTGTTTTTT
CDR3 protein: CASSLLGVEKLFF

V gene: TRBV28
J gene: TRBJ1-2
D gene: NA
clone size: NA
CDR3 DNA: TGTGCCAGCCGGGGGGCAACGGACTATGGCTACACCTTC
CDR3 protein: CASRGATDYGYTF

V gene: TRBV6-5
J gene: TRBJ2-1
D gene: TRBD1
clone size: NA
CDR3 DNA: TGTGCCAGCAGTGACGAGGGAACAGGGGCCGAGCAGTTCTTC
CDR3 protein: CASSDEGTGAEQFF

V gene: TRBV27
J gene: TRBJ1-1
D gene: TRBD1
clone size: once
CDR3 DNA: TGTGCCAGCTGCGGGACAGGCTGGACTGAAGCTTTCTTT
CDR3 protein: CASCGTGWTEAFF